The subject of this entry is one T cell receptor (beta chain). The antigen is undetermined. These data are taken from a study of cytomegalovirus exposure and HLA in healthy donors. Study summary: The Caucasian-associated ancestry cluster contained 75% to 85% of the 300 to 450 genotyped donors.

The germline V gene encodes CDR1 MNHNY and CDR2 SVGAGI (reference sequence). The CDR3 covers 14 residues. The V gene lost 5 bases and the J gene lost 1 base, with 8 bases spanning the gap. Points from the study as a whole: In presence/absence analyses, roughly uniform sequencing depth across donors was assumed.

PCR was performed using 60 Vbeta and 13 Jbeta primers. Produced via immunoSEQ multiplex PCR; TCRdb's table is partial and in-frame only. The sample yields about 190,000 clones, more than 65% seen once. This TCR derives from a woman aged 25-40 years in good health and CMV-seropositive. This chain links TRBV6-6 with TRBJ1-4; D unclear. The sequencing sample was made of PBMCs. CDR3 DNA sequence: TGTGCCAGCAGTGCAGGCCTAACTAATGAAAAACTGTTTTTT. Protein: CASSAGLTNEKLFF.